This T cell receptor (beta chain) is from a study of T cell responses to AZD1222 COVID-19 vaccine. The study's findings and limits: Mostly white British, mostly female donors; authors suggested clonal diversity may be underestimated.

V lost 4 bases, J lost 5 bases, and 26 bases lay in between. The CDR3 length is 18 residues. CDR1 is SGHRS, CDR2 YFSETQ, per germline. To note about this clone: No antigen is known for it.

TCRdb's copy holds only in-frame clones and misses some; the assay was immunoSEQ multiplex PCR. The repertoire holds about 86,000 clones, approximately 80% seen once, with about 21% in the top ten. Sequenced material: peripheral blood, taken on day 0 of AZD1222 vaccination. The source is an adult in good health. The V gene is TRBV5-1, the J gene TRBJ2-3, with D possibly matching TRBD1 (6 bases). CDR3 residues: CASSRPAGRGIEVDTQYF. The DNA for the CDR3 is TGCGCCAGCAGCAGGCCCGCGGGTAGGGGGATAGAGGTAGATACGCAGTATTTT. Using reference TRBV5-1 and TRBJ2-3 for the parts outside the CDR3, the full variable domain is KAGVTQTPRYLIKTRGQQVTLSCSPISGHRSVSWYQQTPGQGLQFLFEYFSETQRNKGNFPGRFSGRQFSNSRSEMNVSTLELGDSALYLCASSRPAGRGIEVDTQYFGPGTRLTVL.